This TCR beta chain was identified in a study of cytomegalovirus exposure and HLA in healthy donors. Concerning this clone itself: No antigen is known for it.

Study outcomes and limitations: TRBV6-2, TRBV6-3 and other indistinguishable V segments were excluded. An analysis done earlier found most TCR beta V segments productive about 90% or about 30% of the time.

V was trimmed by 3 bases and J by 6 bases, leaving 11 bases between them. CDR1 is LNHDA, CDR2 SQIVND, per germline (reference sequence). This CDR3 region has 13 residues. Amplification used 60 Vbeta primers and 13 Jbeta primers. Per the study methods: As a later analysis found, there were approximately 80 million unique TCR beta chains, of which roughly 11 million were shared. This table comes from immunoSEQ multiplex PCR, and its TCRdb copy is limited to in-frame clones, with some not included. V, J and clone size were drawn from that table, and D and trimming were deduced from the DNA. In all, the sample yields tens of thousands of clones.

The clonotype originates from a young man in good health and CMV-seropositive. The chain has TRBV19 and TRBJ1-2, with D perhaps matching TRBD1 (5 bases). Source material: PBMCs. The CDR3 DNA follows: TGTGCCAGTAGTATCTCGGGGGAGAATGGCTACACCTTC. Protein sequence: CASSISGENGYTF.